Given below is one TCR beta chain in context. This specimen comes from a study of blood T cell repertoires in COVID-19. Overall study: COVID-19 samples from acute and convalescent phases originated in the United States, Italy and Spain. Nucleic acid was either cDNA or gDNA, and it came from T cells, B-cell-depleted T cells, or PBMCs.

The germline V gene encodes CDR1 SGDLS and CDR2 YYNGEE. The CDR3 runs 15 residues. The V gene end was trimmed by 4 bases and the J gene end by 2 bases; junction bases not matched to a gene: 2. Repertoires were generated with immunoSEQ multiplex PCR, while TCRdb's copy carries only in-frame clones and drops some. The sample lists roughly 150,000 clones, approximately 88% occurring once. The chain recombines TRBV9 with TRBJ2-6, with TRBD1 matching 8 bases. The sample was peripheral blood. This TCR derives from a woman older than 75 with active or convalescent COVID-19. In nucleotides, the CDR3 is TGTGCCAGCAGCCCGACAGGGGCTGGGGCCAACGTCCTGACTTTC. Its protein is CASSPTGAGANVLTF.